Presented here are 26 T cell receptor beta chains from one specimen sequenced in a study of cytomegalovirus exposure and HLA in healthy donors. PCR used 60 Vbeta primers and 13 Jbeta primers. Using immunoSEQ multiplex PCR, the repertoire was profiled, and TCRdb retains in-frame clones only, with some absent. The data contain about 190,000 clones, 75% to 85% of them seen just once; the ten biggest clones take up 1.6%. Sequencing was done on a sample of PBMCs. Receptor source: a woman aged 45-60 years in good health and CMV-seronegative.

The V gene is TRBV2, the J gene TRBJ1-1; no definite D call. The CDR3 spans 13 residues. The germline V gene has CDR1 SNHLY and CDR2 FYNNEI. Trimming pared 11 bases from V and 5 bases from J, leaving 18 bases between. The CDR3 loop reads CASKAGIGTEAFF. DNA for the CDR3: TGTGCCTCCAAAGCGGGGATCGGGACTGAAGCTTTCTTT.

This clone was found a few times. CDR3 sequence reads: CASSIVQGIGELFF. The CDR3 DNA follows: TGTGCCAGTAGTATAGTACAGGGGATCGGGGAGCTGTTTTTT. The rearrangement uses TRBV19 and TRBJ2-2; 7 bases match TRBD1. The CDR3 contains 14 residues. Germline values: CDR1 LNHDA, CDR2 SQIVND (reference sequence). Trimming took 1 base from V and 7 from J; bases not matched to a gene: 3.

This clone was counted once. The V call is TRBV4-3, the J call TRBJ1-2; TRBD1 is a possible D gene (6 bases). In germline, CDR1 is LGHNA, CDR2 YSLEER. V was shortened by 0 bases and J by 1 base, with 9 bases between the two germline ends. The CDR3 contains 15 residues. The CDR3, as DNA: TGCGCCAGCAGCCAAGACAGGGGTCTTAACTATGGCTACACCTTC. Translation: CASSQDRGLNYGYTF.

The chain employs TRBV15 and TRBJ2-1; a possible D gene is TRBD2 (6 bases). In germline, CDR1 is LNHNV, CDR2 YYDKDF (reference sequence). The CDR3 is 14 residues long. Trimming removed 5 bases from V and 2 bases from J, with 10 bases in between. In DNA, the CDR3 is TGTGCCACCAGCGGGGAGGTGCCCTACAATGAGCAGTTCTTC. Translation: CATSGEVPYNEQFF. The whole variable domain, remainder taken from reference TRBV15 and TRBJ2-1, is DAMVIQNPRYQVTQFGKPVTLSCSQTLNHNVMYWYQQKSSQAPKLLFHYYDKDFNNEADTPDNFQSRRPNTSFCFLDIRSPGLGDTAMYLCATSGEVPYNEQFFGPGTRLTVL.

The CDR3 nucleotides are TGTGCCAGCAGCTTGTACAGGGAAAACTACAATGAGCAGTTCTTC. Translating it yields CASSLYRENYNEQFF. The chain joins TRBV5-8 to TRBJ2-1; weak D call: TRBD1 (6 bases). The CDR3 runs to 15 residues. Germline lookup yields CDR1 SGHTS and CDR2 YDEGEE. V was clipped by 1 base and J by 3 bases, with 11 bases between them.

J is TRBJ1-3 and V is TRBV7-8, with a tentative D call TRBD1 (6 bases). Germline V lookup: CDR1 SGHVS, CDR2 FQNEAQ. Trimming cost V 5 bases and J 0 bases, with 11 bases left between them. This CDR3 spans 15 amino acids. In DNA form, the CDR3 reads TGTGCCAGCAGCCGAGGGGGTTACTCTGGAAACACCATATATTTT. Translation: CASSRGGYSGNTIYF.

This chain joins TRBV10-3 and TRBJ1-2; 7 bases fit TRBD1. Per the germline V gene, CDR1 is ENHRY and CDR2 is SYGVKD. The ends lost 5 bases at V and 7 bases at J; junction bases unmatched: 4. CDR3 length: 12 amino acids. The CDR3 is CAISRTGAGYTF. Here the CDR3 DNA reads TGTGCCATCAGTAGGACAGGTGCTGGCTACACCTTC.

The chain uses TRBV28 and TRBJ2-5, with 9 bases fitting TRBD1. V lost 8 bases, J lost 6 bases, and 13 bases stayed unmatched. The CDR3 extends over 15 amino acids. Germline V lookup: CDR1 MDHEN, CDR2 SYDVKM. CDR3 sequence (DNA): TGTGCCAGCCGTTCCGGGACAGGGTGGTTGCAGACCCAGTACTTC. This encodes CASRSGTGWLQTQYF.

CDR3 protein: CSAKAGDTQYF. The CDR3, as DNA: TGCAGTGCTAAAGCGGGAGATACGCAGTATTTT. The rearrangement links TRBV20-1 to TRBJ2-3, with D possibly being TRBD2 (6 bases). V was pared by 4 bases and J by 5 bases, with 7 bases between. The CDR3 has 11 residues. Germline V lookup: CDR1 DFQATT, CDR2 SNEGSKA (reference sequence).

CDR3 nucleotide sequence: TGTGCCAGCAGCCCCAGGGCCCAAGAGACCCAGTACTTC. Its protein is CASSPRAQETQYF. The J gene is TRBJ2-5, the V gene TRBV9, with a tentative D call TRBD1 (5 bases). This CDR3 spans 13 amino acids. V was cut by 4 bases and J by 1 base, with 8 bases left in between. Germline lookup yields CDR1 SGDLS and CDR2 YYNGEE. The full variable domain, with the rest looked up from reference TRBV9 and TRBJ2-5, is DSGVTQTPKHLITATGQRVTLRCSPRSGDLSVYWYQQSLDQGLQFLIQYYNGEERAKGNILERFSAQQFPDLHSELNLSSLELGDSALYFCASSPRAQETQYFGPGTRLLVL.

The chain links TRBV6-5 to TRBJ1-3; D gene ambiguous. The V and J ends lost 4 bases and 0 bases respectively, with 10 bases between them. CDR1 is MNHEY and CDR2 is SVGAGI in the germline V gene. The CDR3 is 15 amino acids. In DNA, the CDR3 is TGTGCCAGCAGTTCAACCGACAACTCTGGAAACACCATATATTTT. This encodes CASSSTDNSGNTIYF.

The chain couples TRBV27 to TRBJ1-2; unclear D gene. The CDR3 sequence is 16 residues long. The V gene's germline CDR1 is MNHEY and CDR2 SMNVEV (reference sequence). Deletions cut 4 bases from V and 3 bases from J, with 18 bases between. DNA of the CDR3: TGTGCCAGCAGTTCGTCCGAACAGCTATCGCACTATGGCTACACCTTC. Translating gives CASSSSEQLSHYGYTF.

A few counts support this clone. The chain recombines TRBV5-4 with TRBJ1-4, with D possibly matching TRBD1 (6 bases). Germline V gives CDR1 SGHNT, CDR2 YYREEE (reference sequence). The CDR3 runs 15 residues. V lost 5 bases and J 6 bases, leaving 17 bases between the germline ends. As DNA, the CDR3 is TGTGCCAGCAGTCTAGGGGGAGGGCGCGATGAAAAACTGTTTTTT. Amino acids: CASSLGGGRDEKLFF.

This clone has more than one count but fewer than ten. The V call is TRBV4-3, the J call TRBJ1-2, with TRBD1 matching 7 bases. Germline assignment: CDR1 LGHNA and CDR2 YSLEER. This CDR3 comprises 15 residues. The V gene end was trimmed by 3 bases and the J gene end by 0 bases; junction bases not matched to a gene: 4. The CDR3 spells CASSHPDRANYGYTF. CDR3 bases: TGCGCCAGCAGCCACCCCGACAGGGCTAACTATGGCTACACCTTC.

This rearrangement joins TRBV7-2 to TRBJ2-6, with unresolved D. This CDR3 comprises 15 residues. Germline V gives CDR1 SGHTA, CDR2 FQGNSA. Between the trimmed V and J ends, which lost 5 bases and 2 bases, there was a span of 10 bases. CDR3 nucleotide sequence: TGTGCCAGCAGCAGCATCCAGGCTGGGGCCAACGTCCTGACTTTC. It translates to CASSSIQAGANVLTF.

This clone has only one observation. The chain uses TRBV5-4 and TRBJ2-5, with a possible D match to TRBD1 (6 bases). CDR1 and CDR2 from the germline V gene are SGHNT and YYREEE (reference sequence). The CDR3 has 15 amino acids. V lost 4 bases, J lost 1 base, and 14 bases lay in between. Here the CDR3 reads CASSRQEGGQETQYF. DNA of the CDR3: TGTGCCAGCAGCCGCCAAGAAGGGGGCCAAGAGACCCAGTACTTC. The complete variable domain, with remaining parts taken from reference TRBV5-4 and TRBJ2-5, reads ETGVTQSPTHLIKTRGQQVTLRCSSQSGHNTVSWYQQALGQGPQFIFQYYREEENGRGNFPPRFSGLQFPNYSSELNVNALELDDSALYLCASSRQEGGQETQYFGPGTRLLVL.

V and J are TRBV28 and TRBJ2-7, with D tentatively TRBD1 (5 bases). Germline V gene sequence: CDR1 MDHEN, CDR2 SYDVKM. The CDR3 contains 14 residues. Trimming took 2 bases from V and 1 from J, leaving 9 bases between them. CDR3 protein: CASSLRGESYEQYF. CDR3 sequence (DNA): TGTGCCAGCAGTTTAAGGGGTGAGTCCTACGAGCAGTACTTC.

The gene calls are TRBV5-1 and TRBJ2-1, with 8 bases lining up with TRBD2. The V gene end was trimmed by 0 bases and the J gene end by 10 bases; junction bases not matched to a gene: 18. CDR1 is SGHRS, CDR2 YFSETQ, per germline. The CDR3 is made up of 18 amino acids. DNA for the CDR3: TGCGCCAGCAGCTTGGGACGGGGAGCGGGAGCCCTAAAATCGGAGCAGTTCTTC. It specifies CASSLGRGAGALKSEQFF.

V usage is TRBV7-2 and J usage is TRBJ1-4, with D unresolved. Germline V lookup: CDR1 SGHTA, CDR2 FQGNSA. Trimming left V 0 bases short and J 4 bases short, with 9 bases between. This CDR3 has 15 amino acids. The CDR3 sequence: CASSLAGSYNEKLFF. As DNA, the CDR3 is TGTGCCAGCAGCTTAGCTGGCAGTTATAATGAAAAACTGTTTTTT.

The rearrangement links TRBV6-5 to TRBJ2-7; D is possibly TRBD2 (5 bases). V lost 5 bases, J lost 3 bases, and 14 bases lay in between. The CDR3 has 14 residues. CDR1 MNHEY and CDR2 SVGAGI come from the germline V gene. The CDR3 DNA sequence: TGTGCCAGCAGTGAAGTAAGACTAATCTACGAGCAGTACTTC. This translates into CASSEVRLIYEQYF.

This clone has more than one count but fewer than ten. The chain employs TRBV6-5 and TRBJ1-4; the D gene is possibly TRBD1 (5 bases). Germline lookup yields CDR1 MNHEY and CDR2 SVGAGI. Trimming shortened V by 6 bases and J by 7 bases, and 18 bases separated the two germline ends. This CDR3 region has 15 residues. CDR3 sequence (DNA): TGTGCCAGCAGCCCATGGGGGGGGGACGGTGAAAAACTGTTTTTT. Translating it yields CASSPWGGDGEKLFF.

This sequence joins TRBV4-3 and TRBJ2-1; D perhaps matches TRBD2 (5 bases). V lost 5 bases, J lost 7 bases, and 15 bases lay in between. The germline CDR1 and CDR2 sequences are LGHNA and YSLEER. This CDR3 is 14 amino acids long. The CDR3 is CASSVRATGNEQFF. The DNA for the CDR3 is TGCGCCAGCAGCGTCCGGGCAACGGGGAATGAGCAGTTCTTC.

The CDR3 DNA is TGTGCCAGCAGCCGACCCACAGGGCCTGGGGCCAACGTCCTGACTTTC. This encodes CASSRPTGPGANVLTF. The chain carries TRBV5-4 and TRBJ2-6; weak D call: TRBD1 (6 bases). The CDR3 is 16 residues long. Trimming took off 4 bases at V and 2 bases at J, with 13 bases between the two ends. From germline, CDR1 is SGHNT and CDR2 YYREEE (reference sequence).

V and J are TRBV27 and TRBJ2-2, with TRBD1 matching over 9 bases. Looked up from germline, CDR1 is MNHEY and CDR2 is SMNVEV (reference sequence). Trimming took 7 bases from V and 7 from J; bases not matched to a gene: 10. This CDR3 is built from 15 residues. CDR3: CASTADRGVVGELFF. The DNA for the CDR3 is TGTGCCAGCACCGCGGACAGGGGCGTTGTCGGGGAGCTGTTTTTT.

This CDR3 is CASSLNGNANTGELFF. Written as DNA, the CDR3 is TGTGCCAGCAGCTTAAACGGGAACGCGAACACCGGGGAGCTGTTTTTT. The chain links TRBV7-3 to TRBJ2-2; a weak D match, TRBD2 (5 bases). The germline V gene has CDR1 SGHTA and CDR2 FQGTGA. The CDR3 consists of 16 residues. V was clipped by 1 base and J by 0 bases, with 9 bases between them. Complete variable domain (other parts from reference TRBV7-3 and TRBJ2-2): GAGVSQTPSNKVTEKGKYVELRCDPISGHTALYWYRQSLGQGPEFLIYFQGTGAADDSGLPNDRFFAVRPEGSVSTLKIQRTERGDSAVYLCASSLNGNANTGELFFGEGSRLTVL.

The V gene is TRBV27, the J gene TRBJ2-2, with 8 bases lining up with TRBD2. With 3 bases clipped from V and 3 bases from J, the junction kept 6 bases outside the gene matches. The CDR3 loop spans 16 amino acids. Per germline, CDR1 MNHEY and CDR2 SMNVEV (reference sequence). The CDR3 nucleotides are TGTGCCAGCAGTTTTCTCCTAGCGGGCTACACCGGGGAGCTGTTTTTT. Its translation is CASSFLLAGYTGELFF.